The 32 T cell receptor beta chains listed next were all sequenced from one sample in a study of monozygotic twins with inflammatory bowel disease. Following a re-call of the 5' RACE reads, TCRdb has one entry per CDR3 protein and lacks DNA. The data include around 230,000 distinct CDR3 sequences; the top ten clones carry around 1.5%. The sequenced sample consisted of blood. The receptors stem from a human donor with ulcerative colitis or Crohn's disease, or a healthy co-twin of an affected twin (not recorded which).

V is TRBV5-1 and J is TRBJ1-5; TCRdb designates TRBD1, a call that cannot be tested without DNA. CDR3 length: 15 residues. Germline CDR1 SGHRS, CDR2 YFSETQ. The chain's CDR3 is CASSLTGIASQPQHF.

This sequence joins TRBV20-1 and TRBJ2-1; TCRdb returns TRBD1, unconfirmable since there is no DNA. Germline CDR1 reads DFQATT; CDR2 reads SNEGSKA (reference sequence). CDR3 length: 13 amino acids. The CDR3 reads CSARGQGGNEQFF.

The rearrangement joins TRBV18 to TRBJ2-1. CDR1 KGHSH and CDR2 LQKENI come from the germline V gene. CDR3 length: 14 amino acids. The CDR3 here is CASSPRVDDNEQFF.

The J gene is TRBJ2-1, the V gene TRBV11-2; the D gene TCRdb calls, TRBD2, cannot be checked with no DNA. Germline V gene data show CDR1 as SGHAT and CDR2 as FQNNGV. The length of the CDR3 is 18 residues. This chain's CDR3 is CASRHGTSGGPSYNEQFF.

The chain has TRBV3-1 and TRBJ1-2; TCRdb reports TRBD1, a call that lacks DNA to check it against. Germline loops: CDR1 LGHDT, CDR2 YNNKEL (reference sequence). The CDR3 is 17 amino acids. The CDR3 region is CASSQLLPRTGKGGYTF. The full variable domain, in which reference TRBV3-1 and TRBJ1-2 provide the parts outside the CDR3, is DTAVSQTPKYLVTQMGNDKSIKCEQNLGHDTMYWYKQDSKKFLKIMFSYNNKELIINETVPNRFSPKSPDKAHLNLHINSLELGDSAVYFCASSQLLPRTGKGGYTFGSGTRLTVV.

The CDR3 protein is CASSEQGPSTDTQYF. The rearrangement joins TRBV9 to TRBJ2-3; TCRdb's D call of TRBD1 is untestable without DNA. This CDR3 comprises 15 residues. The germline V gene has CDR1 SGDLS and CDR2 YYNGEE.

This chain uses TRBV6-5 with TRBJ1-2; TCRdb's D call, TRBD1, is unchecked because there is no DNA. This CDR3 is 16 amino acids long. Germline-derived CDR1 and CDR2 are MNHEY and SVGAGI. CDR3 loop: CASSYRSYVEGAGYTF.

V gene TRBV7-6 combines with J gene TRBJ2-7; the TRBD1 assignment by TCRdb is unverifiable without DNA. The CDR3 has 15 residues. Per germline, CDR1 SGHVS and CDR2 FNYEAQ. CDR3 residues: CASSSPDVGTYEQYF.

Here the CDR3 reads CASSPSSRQHYGYTF. V gene TRBV5-1 combines with J gene TRBJ1-2; the D call from TCRdb, TRBD1, cannot be confirmed without DNA. CDR3 size: 15 residues. CDR1 and CDR2 from the germline V gene are SGHRS and YFSETQ. The variable domain in full, completed from reference TRBV5-1 and TRBJ1-2, reads KAGVTQTPRYLIKTRGQQVTLSCSPISGHRSVSWYQQTPGQGLQFLFEYFSETQRNKGNFPGRFSGRQFSNSRSEMNVSTLELGDSALYLCASSPSSRQHYGYTFGSGTRLTVV.

V and J are TRBV20-1 and TRBJ2-1; TCRdb's D call, TRBD2, is unchecked because there is no DNA. Germline lookup yields CDR1 DFQATT and CDR2 SNEGSKA (reference sequence). This CDR3 has 13 amino acids. The CDR3 is CSAYLAGGLGLFF.

This rearrangement joins TRBV19 to TRBJ2-5; the D call of TRBD2 rests on TCRdb alone, since no DNA is present to check it. Germline CDR1 and CDR2: LNHDA and SQIVND (reference sequence). The CDR3 runs to 17 residues. CDR3 residues: CASSIGASGSYQETQYF.

V is TRBV5-5 and J is TRBJ1-2; TCRdb lists TRBD1, though no DNA is available to test this call. Germline V lookup: CDR1 SGHKS, CDR2 YYEKEE (reference sequence). The CDR3 sequence is 14 residues long. The CDR3 sequence: CASSDFRGAYGYTF.

The gene calls are TRBV11-2 and TRBJ2-5. CDR1 and CDR2 from the germline V gene are SGHAT and FQNNGV. The CDR3 spans 13 residues. The CDR3 sequence: CASSLSGQETQYF.

The rearrangement uses TRBV5-8 and TRBJ1-4. The length of the CDR3 is 13 residues. CDR1 is SGHTS and CDR2 is YDEGEE in the germline V gene. CDR3 protein: CASSLRKDEKLFF.

The V and J genes are TRBV12-3 or TRBV12-4 and TRBJ1-2; there is no DNA to check the TCRdb D call of TRBD1. The CDR3 has 15 residues. CDR3 sequence: CASSHGTGGRYGYTF.

The chain couples TRBV5-1 to TRBJ1-1; TCRdb's D gene call, TRBD1, goes unchecked for lack of DNA. Germline CDR1 and CDR2: SGHRS and YFSETQ. This CDR3 spans 16 amino acids. This chain's CDR3 is CASSLGGAAMNTEAFF.

The rearrangement links TRBV20-1 to TRBJ1-2; the D call of TRBD1 rests on TCRdb alone, since no DNA is present to check it. The germline CDR1 and CDR2 sequences are DFQATT and SNEGSKA (reference sequence). CDR3 length: 14 residues. The CDR3 protein is CSADDRVANYGYTF.

The genes are TRBV11-2 and TRBJ2-1; the TRBD1 assignment by TCRdb is unverifiable without DNA. Looked up from germline, CDR1 is SGHAT and CDR2 is FQNNGV. The CDR3 runs to 16 residues. The CDR3 sequence is CASSRTGASSYNEQFF. Combining the CDR3 with reference TRBV11-2 and TRBJ2-1 gives the whole variable domain EAGVAQSPRYKIIEKRQSVAFWCNPISGHATLYWYQQILGQGPKLLIQFQNNGVVDDSQLPKDRFSAERLKGVDSTLKIQPAKLEDSAVYLCASSRTGASSYNEQFFGPGTRLTVL.

The CDR3 loop reads CASSLGRRYEQYF. The V gene is TRBV12-3 or TRBV12-4, the J gene TRBJ2-7. The CDR3 covers 13 residues.

The J gene is TRBJ2-2, the V gene TRBV27; the TCRdb D gene call, TRBD1, has no DNA to confirm it. Germline CDR1 reads MNHEY; CDR2 reads SMNVEV (reference sequence). This CDR3 is built from 18 residues. This chain's CDR3 is CASSLSDRAEMNTGELFF.

V and J are TRBV25-1 and TRBJ2-1; lacking DNA, the TRBD1 call made by TCRdb goes unchecked. CDR3 length equals 15 residues. In germline, CDR1 is MGHDK, CDR2 SYGVNS. The CDR3 here is CASSDLTGRYNEQFF.

The genes are TRBV10-3 and TRBJ2-5; TCRdb designates TRBD1, a call that cannot be tested without DNA. The CDR3 is 16 amino acids. Germline-derived CDR1 and CDR2 are ENHRY and SYGVKD. The chain's CDR3 is CAISPRGGGYQETQYF.

CDR3 sequence reads: CASSRDLNTGELFF. The rearrangement joins TRBV6-1 to TRBJ2-2; TCRdb's D call of TRBD1 is untestable without DNA. This CDR3 comprises 14 residues. From germline, CDR1 is MNHNS and CDR2 SASEGT.

The CDR3 reads CASSVGVGSPLHF. The V call is TRBV9, the J call TRBJ1-6. Germline assignment: CDR1 SGDLS and CDR2 YYNGEE. This CDR3 is built from 13 residues. The full variable domain, with the rest looked up from reference TRBV9 and TRBJ1-6, is DSGVTQTPKHLITATGQRVTLRCSPRSGDLSVYWYQQSLDQGLQFLIQYYNGEERAKGNILERFSAQQFPDLHSELNLSSLELGDSALYFCASSVGVGSPLHFGNGTRLTVT.

V usage is TRBV6-5 and J usage is TRBJ1-1. CDR3 length equals 14 residues. Germline CDR1 reads MNHEY; CDR2 reads SVGAGI. CDR3 protein: CASSLPGLRDEAFF.

The rearrangement links TRBV27 to TRBJ2-2. The length of the CDR3 is 13 residues. CDR1 MNHEY and CDR2 SMNVEV come from the germline V gene (reference sequence). CDR3 residues: CASSLSVFGELFF.

The genes are TRBV5-1 and TRBJ1-2; there is no DNA to check the TCRdb D call of TRBD1. The germline V gene has CDR1 SGHRS and CDR2 YFSETQ. This CDR3 contains 17 residues. This chain's CDR3 is CASSFLPGQGAGGGYTF.

The rearrangement uses TRBV12-3 or TRBV12-4 and TRBJ2-3; TCRdb lists TRBD1, though no DNA is available to test this call. The length of the CDR3 is 19 residues. The CDR3 loop reads CASSRVQGEATGDTDTQYF.

The chain is built from TRBV29-1 and TRBJ2-7; TCRdb gives TRBD1 as the D gene, but with no DNA this cannot be confirmed. There are 13 residues in the CDR3. Germline CDR1 SQVTM, CDR2 ANQGSEA. CDR3 loop: CSVWPQGEYEQYF.

The chain carries TRBV6-2 or TRBV6-3 and TRBJ2-1; the D call of TRBD1 rests on TCRdb alone, since no DNA is present to check it. This CDR3 has 13 amino acids. Germline V gene data show CDR1 as MNHEY and CDR2 as SVGEGT. CDR3: CASSGTGYNEQFF.

The V and J genes are TRBV3-1 and TRBJ2-2; the TCRdb call, TRBD2, lacks DNA for checking. Germline V gene sequence: CDR1 LGHDT, CDR2 YNNKEL (reference sequence). The CDR3 totals 15 residues. Here the CDR3 reads CASSQLAGATGELFF.

The chain couples TRBV11-2 to TRBJ1-3. Germline CDR1 is SGHAT and CDR2 is FQNNGV. The CDR3 totals 14 residues. CDR3 protein: CASSHIGDGNTIYF.